The entry that follows covers one T cell receptor beta chain sequence. Its specificity is not known. V trimming: 5 bases; J trimming: 5 bases; junction bases outside the gene matches: 6. Germline assignment: CDR1 SGHTA and CDR2 FQGTGA. CDR3 length equals 15 residues. CD8+ and CD4+ T cells circulating in blood were sequenced for TCR beta. These data are taken from a study of CD8 T cells in Susac syndrome. Study in general: Patients with Susac syndrome were therapy-naive, treated with corticosteroids, or treated with intravenous immunoglobulin alone when blood was collected. Study-wide results and limits: In Susac syndrome, the CD4+ T cell repertoires did not show clonal expansion. In its TCR sequencing and HLA analysis, the study acknowledged that the number of individuals was relatively small.

Random hexamers served to reverse transcribe roughly 0.45 to 1 ug RNA. TCRdb independently ran MiXCR on the immunoSEQ multiplex PCR reads; one entry per CDR3 protein. Of around 150,000 distinct CDR3 sequences listed, approximately 94% were seen once; the top ten hold less than 0.085%. The chain has TRBV7-3 and TRBJ2-5; 12 nucleotides line up with TRBD2. Material: CD4+ T cells from PBMCs. The receptor was derived from a human donor with Susac syndrome. The CDR3 DNA reads TGTGCCAGCAGCATGACTAGCGGGGGCAGGGAGACCCAGTACTTC. It translates to CASSMTSGGRETQYF.